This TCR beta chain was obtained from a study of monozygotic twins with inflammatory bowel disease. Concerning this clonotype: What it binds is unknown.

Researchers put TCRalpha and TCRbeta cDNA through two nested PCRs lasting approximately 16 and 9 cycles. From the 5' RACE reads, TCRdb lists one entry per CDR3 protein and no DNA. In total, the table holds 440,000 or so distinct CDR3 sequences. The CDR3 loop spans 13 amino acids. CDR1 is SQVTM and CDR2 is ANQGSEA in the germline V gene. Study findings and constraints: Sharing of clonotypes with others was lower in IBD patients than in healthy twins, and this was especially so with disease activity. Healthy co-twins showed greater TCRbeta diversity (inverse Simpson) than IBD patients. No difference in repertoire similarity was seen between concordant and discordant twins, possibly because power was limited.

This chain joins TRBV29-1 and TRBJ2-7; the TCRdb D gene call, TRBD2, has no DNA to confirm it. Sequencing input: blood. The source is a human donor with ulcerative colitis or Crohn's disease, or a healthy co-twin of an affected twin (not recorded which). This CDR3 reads CSVGVGGSYEQYF.